This T cell receptor (beta chain) is drawn from a study of blood T cell repertoires in COVID-19. The table came from immunoSEQ multiplex PCR; TCRdb's copy has only in-frame clones and leaves some out. The data show under 85,000 clones, with 83% seen just once and 6.9% held by the top ten. Enrolment of Seattle patients took place during active infection, and they were followed longitudinally. CDR3 length: 15 amino acids. Germline-derived CDR1 and CDR2 are SGDLS and YYNGEE. The V gene lost 0 bases and the J gene lost 5 bases, with 12 bases spanning the gap. The sample holds a few counts of this clone. This clonotype originated in a man aged 25-45 years with COVID-19, enrolled during active disease. Specimen: peripheral blood. The chain joins TRBV9 to TRBJ2-1; TRBD1 might be the D (6 bases). This CDR3 is CASSVVGATNNEQFF. Here the CDR3 DNA reads TGTGCCAGCAGCGTAGTGGGGGCCACCAACAATGAGCAGTTCTTC.